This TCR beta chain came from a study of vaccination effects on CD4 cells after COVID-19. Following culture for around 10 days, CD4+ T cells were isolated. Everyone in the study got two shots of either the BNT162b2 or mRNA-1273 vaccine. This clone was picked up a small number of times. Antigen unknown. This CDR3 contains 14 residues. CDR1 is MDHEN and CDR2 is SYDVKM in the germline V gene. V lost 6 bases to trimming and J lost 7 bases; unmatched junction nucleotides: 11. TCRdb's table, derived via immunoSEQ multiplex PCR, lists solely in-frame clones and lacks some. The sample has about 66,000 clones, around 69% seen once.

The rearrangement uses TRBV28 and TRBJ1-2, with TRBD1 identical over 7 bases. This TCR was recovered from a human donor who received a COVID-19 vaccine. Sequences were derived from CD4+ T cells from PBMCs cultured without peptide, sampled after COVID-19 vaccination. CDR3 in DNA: TGTGCCAGCAGCTCCCCCGACAGGGTGGGTGGCTACACCTTC. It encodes CASSSPDRVGGYTF.